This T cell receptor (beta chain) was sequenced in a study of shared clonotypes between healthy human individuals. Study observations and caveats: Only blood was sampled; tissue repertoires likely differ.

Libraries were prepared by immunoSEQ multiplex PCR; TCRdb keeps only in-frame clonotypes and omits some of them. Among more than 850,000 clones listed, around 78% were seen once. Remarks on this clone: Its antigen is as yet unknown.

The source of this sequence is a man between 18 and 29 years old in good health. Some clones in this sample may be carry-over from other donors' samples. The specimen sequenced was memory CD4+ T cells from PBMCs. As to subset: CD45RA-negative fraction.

This CDR3 reads CASSPGQGGIRFF. In nucleotides, the CDR3 is TGTGCCAGCAGCCCGGGACAGGGGGGGATTCGGTTTTTT. This rearrangement joins TRBV7-6 to TRBJ2-2, with TRBD1 matching over 11 bases. V was clipped by 5 bases and J by 16 bases; unmatched bases: 9. Germline CDR1 reads SGHVS; CDR2 reads FNYEAQ. The CDR3 sequence is 13 residues long.